This entry is about one T cell receptor (beta chain). The sample comes from a study of shared clonotypes between healthy human individuals. Original methodology: Filtering of immunoSEQ junctional sequences could not match full-length read filtering. The method was immunoSEQ multiplex PCR; TCRdb's version includes in-frame clones alone and lacks a portion of them. The V and J calls and the clone size are those of that table, but D and trimming were determined from the DNA. Here the sample spans approximately 710,000 clones, roughly 87% being singletons. The TCR sequence derives from a man younger than 30 in good health. Some clones in this sample may be carry-over from other donors' samples. Sequenced input: memory CD8+ T cells from PBMCs. Noted subset: CD45RO+ cells pooled with CCR7-negative TemRA cells.

The CDR3 nucleotides read TGTGCCAGTAAAGACGGAACCTCCTACGAGCAGTACTTC. Encoded protein: CASKDGTSYEQYF. The rearrangement links TRBV19 to TRBJ2-7; D gene ambiguous. This CDR3 is 13 amino acids long. CDR1 LNHDA and CDR2 SQIVND come from the germline V gene (reference sequence). V lost 7 bases and J lost 0, with 10 bases in between.